These 24 T cell receptor beta chains were all obtained from the same sample, sequenced in a study of identical twins. TCRdb reprocessed the 5' RACE reads via MiXCR and lists one record per CDR3 protein. The table shows about 190,000 distinct CDR3 sequences, with about 15% occurring only once. These same data were also listed under a study on T cells expressing NK-cell markers.

Sequenced material: CD8+ T cells sorted from blood. Receptors originate from a woman aged 18 to 35 in good health.

This chain links TRBV20-1 with TRBJ2-1; D may be TRBD2 (6 bases). This CDR3 region has 14 residues. Germline V gene sequence: CDR1 DFQATT, CDR2 SNEGSKA (reference sequence). V dropped 3 bases and J dropped 3 bases, with 12 bases sitting between them. CDR3 protein: CSARARELYNEQFF. The CDR3 bases are TGCAGTGCTAGGGCCCGGGAGCTCTACAATGAGCAGTTCTTC.

In its sample, this clonotype was seen a few times. This chain links TRBV13 with TRBJ2-1; 9 bases fit TRBD1. Germline V gene data show CDR1 as PRHDT and CDR2 as FYEKMQ (reference sequence). The CDR3 is 14 amino acids. V lost 5 bases and J lost 6; bases outside the gene matches: 5. This CDR3 is CASSGRTGVNEQFF. The DNA for the CDR3 is TGTGCCAGCAGCGGAAGGACAGGGGTCAATGAGCAGTTCTTC.

V gene TRBV2 combines with J gene TRBJ2-4, with D uncertain. There are 11 residues in the CDR3. The ends were cut back, 1 base at V and 9 bases at J, with 4 bases in the middle. The germline gives CDR1 SNHLY, CDR2 FYNNEI. The CDR3 reads CASSEERIQYF. CDR3 nucleotide sequence: TGTGCCAGCAGTGAAGAACGCATTCAGTACTTC.

This clonotype was counted a few times. This chain connects TRBV6-1 to TRBJ1-5; D is unclear. Germline loops: CDR1 MNHNS, CDR2 SASEGT. Trimming removed 1 base from V and 0 bases from J, with 7 bases in between. This CDR3 is 15 amino acids long. CDR3 nucleotides: TGTGCCAGCAGTGAAGGAACGGTTAGCAATCAGCCCCAGCATTTT. Its protein product is CASSEGTVSNQPQHF.

There are a few counts of this clonotype. The rearrangement uses TRBV12-3 or TRBV12-4 and TRBJ2-7, with D maybe TRBD1 (5 bases). The CDR3 is 14 residues long. Trimming removed 6 bases at V and 2 bases at J, with 14 bases between. CDR3 nucleotides: TGTGCCAGCAGCTGGTACGGACACCCCTACGAGCAGTACTTC. It translates to CASSWYGHPYEQYF.

The sample holds a few counts of this clonotype. The rearrangement links TRBV6-6 to TRBJ2-1; tentative D call: TRBD1 (6 bases). Germline CDR1 MNHNY, CDR2 SVGAGI (reference sequence). Trimming left V 10 bases short and J 5 bases short, with 12 bases between. This CDR3 contains 12 residues. The CDR3 coding sequence is TGTGCCACCTTGACAGGTCACAATGAGCAGTTCTTC. Translation: CATLTGHNEQFF.

The chain couples TRBV11-2 to TRBJ2-1; a possible D gene is TRBD1 (6 bases). CDR1 SGHAT and CDR2 FQNNGV come from the germline V gene. The CDR3 is 14 residues long. Trimming took 6 bases from V and 9 from J, leaving 18 bases between them. Written as DNA, the CDR3 is TGTGCCAGCAGGACGGACAGATGGGATACTGAGCAGTTCTTC. Encoded protein: CASRTDRWDTEQFF.

This chain connects TRBV5-6 to TRBJ2-1, with 9 bases that match TRBD2. After removal of 4 bases from V and 4 bases from J, the junction contained 9 bases not matched to a gene. The CDR3 totals 16 residues. Germline V CDR1 and CDR2: SGHDT, YYEEEE. CDR3 DNA sequence: TGTGCCAGCAGCACATCAGCGGGGGGCTTTTACAATGAGCAGTTCTTC. This encodes CASSTSAGGFYNEQFF.

This clonotype came up many times. The gene calls are TRBV5-1 and TRBJ1-1; D gene uncertain. Germline V gene sequence: CDR1 SGHRS, CDR2 YFSETQ. The CDR3 has 13 residues. V was pared by 6 bases and J by 0 bases, with 9 bases between. CDR3 bases: TGCGCCAGCAACACGGGCATGAACACTGAAGCTTTCTTT. Translating gives CASNTGMNTEAFF. Drawing the rest from reference TRBV5-1 and TRBJ1-1, the complete variable domain is KAGVTQTPRYLIKTRGQQVTLSCSPISGHRSVSWYQQTPGQGLQFLFEYFSETQRNKGNFPGRFSGRQFSNSRSEMNVSTLELGDSALYLCASNTGMNTEAFFGQGTRLTVV.

This clonotype has more than one count but fewer than ten. The V and J genes are TRBV29-1 and TRBJ1-2; tentatively, D is TRBD1 (5 bases). The germline gives CDR1 SQVTM, CDR2 ANQGSEA. The CDR3 is 14 amino acids. Trimming cost V 3 bases and J 2 bases, with 13 bases left between them. CDR3 sequence: CSVDRLWGNYGYTF. CDR3 DNA: TGCAGCGTTGACAGGCTTTGGGGGAACTATGGCTACACCTTC.

This clonotype was recorded a few times. The rearrangement uses TRBV12-3 or TRBV12-4 and TRBJ1-1, with 8 bases fitting TRBD1. The CDR3 length is 13 residues. The V segment lost 4 bases and the J segment 9 bases; nucleotides outside the gene matches: 7. The CDR3 DNA reads as TGTGCCAGCAGTTCATCCGGGACAGGACAAGCTTTCTTT. It is translated as CASSSSGTGQAFF.

The chain carries TRBV13 and TRBJ2-7, with D perhaps given as TRBD1 or TRBD2 (7 bases each). Germline V gene data show CDR1 as PRHDT and CDR2 as FYEKMQ (reference sequence). This CDR3 is 14 amino acids long. Deletions cut 0 bases from V and 6 bases from J, with 12 bases between. As DNA, the CDR3 is TGTGCCAGCAGCTTAGGCAGGGGGGGTCTCGAGCAGTACTTC. Translating gives CASSLGRGGLEQYF.

The sample holds many counts of this clonotype. The rearrangement uses TRBV12-3 or TRBV12-4 and TRBJ1-1; 7 bases align to TRBD1. The CDR3 length is 11 residues. Trimming at V came to 6 bases and at J to 10 bases, leaving 5 bases not matched to a gene. For the CDR3, the DNA is TGTGCCAGCAGCCTCACAGGGGTAGCTTTCTTT. The encoded protein is CASSLTGVAFF.

This clonotype appeared a few times. This rearrangement joins TRBV20-1 to TRBJ2-3; D remains unclear. Trimming pared 2 bases from V and 2 bases from J, leaving 8 bases between. The CDR3 sequence is 13 residues long. The germline gives CDR1 DFQATT, CDR2 SNEGSKA (reference sequence). CDR3 nucleotide sequence: TGCAGTGCTAGAAACATTGACACAGATACGCAGTATTTT. Translation gives CSARNIDTDTQYF.

This clonotype was seen more than once but under ten times. The gene calls are TRBV2 and TRBJ2-7, with 13 bases identical to TRBD2. V shed 2 bases, J shed 2 bases, and the junction held 9 bases outside the gene matches. CDR1 is SNHLY and CDR2 is FYNNEI in the germline V gene. The CDR3 has 18 amino acids. CDR3 nucleotides: TGTGCCAGCAGTGAAAGGGAACTAGCGGGGGGGCGGGCCTACGAGCAGTACTTC. Its translation: CASSERELAGGRAYEQYF.

This clonotype has just a few counts. The CDR3 loop is CASSPGLAGSLETQYF. As DNA, the CDR3 is TGTGCCAGCAGCCCGGGACTAGCGGGAAGCTTAGAGACCCAGTACTTC. J is TRBJ2-5 and V is TRBV3-1, with TRBD2 identical over 13 bases. The junction had 6 bases not matched to a gene; V was cut back by 4 bases and J by 4 bases. Germline assignment: CDR1 LGHDT and CDR2 YNNKEL (reference sequence). This CDR3 spans 16 amino acids.

This clonotype showed up just a few times. CDR3 DNA sequence: TGTGCCAGCAGCCAACTAACGAACCGGGACATCGAGCAGTTCTTC. This codes for CASSQLTNRDIEQFF. The chain carries TRBV6-2 or TRBV6-3 and TRBJ2-1, with D tentatively TRBD1 (6 bases). Trimming shortened V by 6 bases and J by 10 bases, and 22 bases separated the two germline ends. Germline loops: CDR1 MNHEY, CDR2 SVGEGT. This CDR3 is 15 amino acids long.

V gene TRBV15 combines with J gene TRBJ1-6, with D hard to call. Germline V gives CDR1 LNHNV, CDR2 YYDKDF (reference sequence). The CDR3 is 15 amino acids. Trimming pared 1 base from V and 8 bases from J, leaving 12 bases between. The CDR3 sequence: CATSRAEGRDSPLHF. The CDR3 region has the DNA TGTGCCACCAGCAGAGCGGAGGGAAGGGATTCACCCCTCCACTTT.

The table lists this clonotype with a few counts. The rearrangement links TRBV15 to TRBJ2-1; D remains ambiguous. Germline assignment: CDR1 LNHNV and CDR2 YYDKDF (reference sequence). The germline V and J ends were trimmed by 3 bases and 0 bases, with 9 bases remaining between them. The CDR3 covers 15 residues. CDR3 in DNA: TGTGCCACCAGCAGGGACCATAGCTCCTACAATGAGCAGTTCTTC. It specifies CATSRDHSSYNEQFF.

The chain employs TRBV13 and TRBJ2-7, with D possibly matching TRBD2 (6 bases). The V end was cut by 4 bases, the J end by 9 bases, with 19 bases between. The CDR3 extends over 14 amino acids. Germline V lookup: CDR1 PRHDT, CDR2 FYEKMQ (reference sequence). CDR3 sequence reads: CASSSTGTHYGQYF. The CDR3 bases are TGTGCCAGCAGCTCCACCGGGACTCACTATGGGCAGTACTTC.

This clonotype has at least ten counts. This sequence joins TRBV12-3 or TRBV12-4 and TRBJ2-1; no clear D gene. This CDR3 is built from 13 residues. Trimming cost V 2 bases and J 6 bases, with 8 bases left between them. This CDR3 reads CASSLSSPNEQFF. The CDR3 nucleotides are TGTGCCAGCAGTTTATCCTCCCCCAATGAGCAGTTCTTC.

The rearrangement joins TRBV3-1 to TRBJ2-7; D remains ambiguous. The CDR3 is 15 amino acids. The germline V gene has CDR1 LGHDT and CDR2 YNNKEL (reference sequence). The V end lost 1 base, the J end lost 0 bases, and 10 bases lay between the germline ends. The CDR3 protein is CASSQALLSSYEQYF. In nucleotides, the CDR3 is TGTGCCAGCAGCCAAGCCCTCCTTAGCTCCTACGAGCAGTACTTC.

In this sample, this clonotype turned up a few times. V is TRBV5-1 and J is TRBJ2-4; the match to TRBD1 covers 7 bases. This CDR3 is built from 16 residues. Looked up from germline, CDR1 is SGHRS and CDR2 is YFSETQ. Trimming removed 0 bases from V and 4 bases from J; junction bases left unmatched: 7. The CDR3 sequence: CASSLAPETGKNIQYF. CDR3 bases: TGCGCCAGCAGCTTGGCCCCTGAGACAGGGAAAAACATTCAGTACTTC.

This clonotype was detected only a few times. Written as DNA, the CDR3 is TGTGCCAGCATCCGTCCGGGCGGGGGGGCGTATGAGCAGTTCTTC. Its translation: CASIRPGGGAYEQFF. V gene TRBV12-3 or TRBV12-4 combines with J gene TRBJ2-1, with 9 bases aligning to TRBD2. The CDR3 contains 15 residues. With V trimmed by 7 bases and J by 8 bases, 12 bases remained unmatched.